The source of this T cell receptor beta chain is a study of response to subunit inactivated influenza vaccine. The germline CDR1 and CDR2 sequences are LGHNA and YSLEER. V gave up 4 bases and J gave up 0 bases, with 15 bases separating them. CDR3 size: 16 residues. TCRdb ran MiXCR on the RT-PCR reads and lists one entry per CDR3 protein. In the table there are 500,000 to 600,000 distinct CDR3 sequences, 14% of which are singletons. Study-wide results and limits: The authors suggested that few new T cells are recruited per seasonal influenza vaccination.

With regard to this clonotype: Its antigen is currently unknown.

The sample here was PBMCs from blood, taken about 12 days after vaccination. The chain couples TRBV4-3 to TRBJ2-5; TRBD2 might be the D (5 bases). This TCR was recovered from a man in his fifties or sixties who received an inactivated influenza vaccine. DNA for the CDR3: TGCGCCAGCAGCCGCGCCCGGGATCGCCACCAAGAGACCCAGTACTTC. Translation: CASSRARDRHQETQYF.